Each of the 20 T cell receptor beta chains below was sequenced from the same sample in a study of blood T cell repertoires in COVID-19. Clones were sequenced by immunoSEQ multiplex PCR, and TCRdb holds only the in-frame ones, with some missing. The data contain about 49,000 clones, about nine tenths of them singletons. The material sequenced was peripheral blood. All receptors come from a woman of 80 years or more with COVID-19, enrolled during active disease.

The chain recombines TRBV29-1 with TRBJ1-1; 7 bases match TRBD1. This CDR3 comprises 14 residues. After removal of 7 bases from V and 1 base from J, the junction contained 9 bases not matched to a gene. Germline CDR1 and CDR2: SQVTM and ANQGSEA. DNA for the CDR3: TGCAGCGCCCCAGGGGGACCGCAGAACACTGAAGCTTTCTTT. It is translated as CSAPGGPQNTEAFF.

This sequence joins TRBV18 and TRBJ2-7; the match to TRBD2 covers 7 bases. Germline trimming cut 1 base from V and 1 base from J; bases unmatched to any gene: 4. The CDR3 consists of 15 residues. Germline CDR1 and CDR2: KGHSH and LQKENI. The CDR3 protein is CASSPQREASYEQYF. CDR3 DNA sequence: TGTGCCAGCTCACCACAACGGGAGGCGTCCTACGAGCAGTACTTC.

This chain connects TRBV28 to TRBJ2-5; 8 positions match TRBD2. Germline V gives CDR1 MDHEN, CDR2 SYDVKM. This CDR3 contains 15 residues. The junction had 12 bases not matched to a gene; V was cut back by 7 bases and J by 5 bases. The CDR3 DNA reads TGTGCCAGCAACCTCCCGGGAGGGGCGAGGGAGACCCAGTACTTC. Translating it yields CASNLPGGARETQYF.

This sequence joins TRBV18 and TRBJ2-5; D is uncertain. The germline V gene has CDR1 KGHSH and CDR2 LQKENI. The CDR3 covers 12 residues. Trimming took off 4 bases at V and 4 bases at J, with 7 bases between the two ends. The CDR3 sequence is CASSLAGETQYF. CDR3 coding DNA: TGTGCCAGCTCACTCGCCGGAGAGACCCAGTACTTC.

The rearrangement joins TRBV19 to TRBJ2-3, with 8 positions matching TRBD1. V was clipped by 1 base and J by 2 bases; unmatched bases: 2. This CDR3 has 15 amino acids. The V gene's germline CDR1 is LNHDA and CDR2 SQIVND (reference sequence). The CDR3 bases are TGTGCCAGTAGTATAGCAGGGGGCATCACAGATACGCAGTATTTT. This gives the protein CASSIAGGITDTQYF.

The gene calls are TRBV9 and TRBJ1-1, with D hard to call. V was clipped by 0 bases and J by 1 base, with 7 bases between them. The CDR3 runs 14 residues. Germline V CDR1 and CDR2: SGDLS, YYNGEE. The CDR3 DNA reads TGTGCCAGCAGCGTAGTGAGCCAGAACACTGAAGCTTTCTTT. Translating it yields CASSVVSQNTEAFF.

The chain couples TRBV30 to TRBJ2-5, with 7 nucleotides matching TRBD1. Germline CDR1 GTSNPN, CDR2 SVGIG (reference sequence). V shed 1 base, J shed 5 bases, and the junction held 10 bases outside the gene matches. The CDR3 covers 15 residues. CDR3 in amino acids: CAWSAQTGPLETQYF. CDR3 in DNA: TGTGCCTGGAGTGCACAGACAGGGCCGCTGGAGACCCAGTACTTC. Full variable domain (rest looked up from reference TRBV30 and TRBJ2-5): SQTIHQWPATLVQPVGSPLSLECTVEGTSNPNLYWYRQAAGRGLQLLFYSVGIGQISSEVPQNLSASRPQDRQFILSSKKLLLSDSGFYLCAWSAQTGPLETQYFGPGTRLLVL.

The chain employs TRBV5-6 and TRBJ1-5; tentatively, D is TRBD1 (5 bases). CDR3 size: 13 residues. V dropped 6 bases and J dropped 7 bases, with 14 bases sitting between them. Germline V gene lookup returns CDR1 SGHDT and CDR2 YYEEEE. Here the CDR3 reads CASTRWGGQPQHF. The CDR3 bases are TGTGCCAGCACCCGCTGGGGGGGACAGCCCCAGCATTTT.

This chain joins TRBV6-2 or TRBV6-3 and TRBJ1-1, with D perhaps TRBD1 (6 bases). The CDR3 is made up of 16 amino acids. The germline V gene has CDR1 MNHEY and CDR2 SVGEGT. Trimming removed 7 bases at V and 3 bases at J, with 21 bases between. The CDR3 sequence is CASIPARGAEDTEAFF. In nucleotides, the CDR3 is TGTGCCAGCATCCCTGCCCGGGGGGCGGAGGACACTGAAGCTTTCTTT.

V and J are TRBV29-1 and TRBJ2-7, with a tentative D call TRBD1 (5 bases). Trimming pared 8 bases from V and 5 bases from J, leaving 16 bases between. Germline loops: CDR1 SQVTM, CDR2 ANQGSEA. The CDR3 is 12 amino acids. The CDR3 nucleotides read TGCAGCACTCGGACACGGCAGGACGAGCAGTACTTC. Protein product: CSTRTRQDEQYF.

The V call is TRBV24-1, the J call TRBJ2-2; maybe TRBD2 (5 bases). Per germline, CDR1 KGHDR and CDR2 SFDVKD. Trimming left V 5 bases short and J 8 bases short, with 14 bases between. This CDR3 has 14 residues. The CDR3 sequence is CATSGLSGRGELFF. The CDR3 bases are TGTGCCACCAGTGGGCTCAGCGGCCGGGGGGAGCTGTTTTTT.

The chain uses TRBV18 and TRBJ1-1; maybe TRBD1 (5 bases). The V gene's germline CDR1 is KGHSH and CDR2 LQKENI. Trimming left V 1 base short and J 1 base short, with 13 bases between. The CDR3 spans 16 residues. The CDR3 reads CASSPLGAAGNTEAFF. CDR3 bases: TGTGCCAGCTCACCACTTGGGGCCGCCGGGAACACTGAAGCTTTCTTT.

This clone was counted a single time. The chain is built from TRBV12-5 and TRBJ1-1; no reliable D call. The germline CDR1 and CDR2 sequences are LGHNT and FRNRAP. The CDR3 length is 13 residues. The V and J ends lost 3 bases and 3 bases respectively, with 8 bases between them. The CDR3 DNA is TGTGCTAGTGGTTTTAGTTCCGACACTGAAGCTTTCTTT. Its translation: CASGFSSDTEAFF.

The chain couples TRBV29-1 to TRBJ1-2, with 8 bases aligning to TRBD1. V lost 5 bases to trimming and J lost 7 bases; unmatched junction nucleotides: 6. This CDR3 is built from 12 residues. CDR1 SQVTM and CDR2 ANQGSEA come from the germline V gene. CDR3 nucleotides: TGCAGCGTTCAGGGGGCGCAGGTTGGCTACACCTTC. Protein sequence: CSVQGAQVGYTF.

In nucleotides, the CDR3 is TGCAGCGCCCGGACAGTCGGTCCTGTGTTCTTC. This encodes CSARTVGPVFF. The chain combines TRBV29-1 with TRBJ2-1; D perhaps matches TRBD1 (6 bases). In germline, CDR1 is SQVTM, CDR2 ANQGSEA. The CDR3 covers 11 residues. Trimming pared 7 bases from V and 15 bases from J, leaving 19 bases between.

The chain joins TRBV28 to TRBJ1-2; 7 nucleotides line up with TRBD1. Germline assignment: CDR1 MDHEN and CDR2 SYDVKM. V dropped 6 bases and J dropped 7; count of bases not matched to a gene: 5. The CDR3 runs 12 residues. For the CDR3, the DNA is TGTGCCAGCAGGACAGGGCCCTTTGGCTACACCTTC. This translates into CASRTGPFGYTF.

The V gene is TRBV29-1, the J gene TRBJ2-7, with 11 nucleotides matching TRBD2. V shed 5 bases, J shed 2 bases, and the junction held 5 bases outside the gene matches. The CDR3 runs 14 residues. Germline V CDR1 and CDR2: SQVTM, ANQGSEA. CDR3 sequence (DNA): TGCAGCGTTTCTCTAGCGGGAGGCCCCTACGAGCAGTACTTC. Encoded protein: CSVSLAGGPYEQYF.

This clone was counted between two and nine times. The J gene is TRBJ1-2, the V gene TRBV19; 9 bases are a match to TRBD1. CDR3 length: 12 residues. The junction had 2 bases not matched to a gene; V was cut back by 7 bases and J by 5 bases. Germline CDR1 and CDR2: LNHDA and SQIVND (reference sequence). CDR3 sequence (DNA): TGTGCCAGTACTGGGACAGGGTATGGCTACACCTTC. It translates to CASTGTGYGYTF. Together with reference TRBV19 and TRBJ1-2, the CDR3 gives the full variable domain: DGGITQSPKYLFRKEGQNVTLSCEQNLNHDAMYWYRQDPGQGLRLIYYSQIVNDFQKGDIAEGYSVSREKKESFPLTVTSAQKNPTAFYLCASTGTGYGYTFGSGTRLTVV.

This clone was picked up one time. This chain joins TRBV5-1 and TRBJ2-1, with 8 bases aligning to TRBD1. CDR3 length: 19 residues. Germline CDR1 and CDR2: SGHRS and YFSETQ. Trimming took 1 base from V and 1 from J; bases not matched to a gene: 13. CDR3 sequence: CASSLWPQTGDFSYNEQFF. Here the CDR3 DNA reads TGCGCCAGCAGCTTGTGGCCCCAGACAGGGGACTTTTCCTACAATGAGCAGTTCTTC.

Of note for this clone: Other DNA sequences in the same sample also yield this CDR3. This CDR3 is CASSDRGYEQYF. The CDR3 DNA is TGTGCCAGCAGTGATCGGGGCTACGAGCAGTACTTC. This chain connects TRBV2 to TRBJ2-7; TRBD2 might be the D (5 bases). Germline V lookup: CDR1 SNHLY, CDR2 FYNNEI. The V gene lost 3 bases and the J gene lost 3 bases, with 6 bases spanning the gap. The CDR3 covers 12 residues.